One sample yielded the 21 T cell receptor beta chains listed below, sequenced in a study of T cell changes during pregnancy in multiple sclerosis. Using immunoSEQ multiplex PCR, the repertoire was profiled, and TCRdb retains in-frame clones only, with some absent. The table lists roughly 70,000 clones, roughly 92% of them singletons. The sample consisted of peripheral blood, taken before pregnancy. Receptor source: a female donor with multiple sclerosis, enrolled in a pregnancy study.

This chain links TRBV19 with TRBJ2-5; D is possibly TRBD1 (6 bases). Between the trimmed V and J ends, which lost 6 bases and 1 base, there was a span of 12 bases. The CDR3 loop spans 14 amino acids. Germline CDR1 reads LNHDA; CDR2 reads SQIVND (reference sequence). The CDR3 reads CASSPNRVQETQYF. The CDR3 DNA sequence: TGTGCCAGTAGCCCGAACAGGGTCCAAGAGACCCAGTACTTC.

The CDR3 nucleotides are TGCGCCAGCAGCCAAGATCAGAACAGGGGGCCGTATGGCTACACCTTC. This gives the protein CASSQDQNRGPYGYTF. The chain uses TRBV4-3 and TRBJ1-2, with 9 positions matching TRBD1. CDR1 and CDR2 (germline): LGHNA, YSLEER. V lost 0 bases, J lost 5 bases, and 7 bases stayed unmatched. The CDR3 is made up of 16 amino acids.

The chain joins TRBV4-3 to TRBJ2-7; possibly TRBD2 for D (5 bases). Germline V CDR1 and CDR2: LGHNA, YSLEER. V was clipped by 0 bases and J by 2 bases, with 11 bases between them. The CDR3 covers 15 residues. CDR3 sequence (DNA): TGCGCCAGCAGCCAAGAAGAGGGCCGCGCCTACGAGCAGTACTTC. This codes for CASSQEEGRAYEQYF.

V usage is TRBV7-6 and J usage is TRBJ2-1; 8 nucleotides line up with TRBD1. Germline CDR1 SGHVS, CDR2 FNYEAQ. This CDR3 contains 16 residues. V trimming: 5 bases; J trimming: 0 bases; junction bases outside the gene matches: 6. The CDR3 spells CASSRTGSSSYNEQFF. CDR3 bases: TGTGCCAGCAGCCGGACAGGGTCGAGCTCCTACAATGAGCAGTTCTTC.

The table lists this clone with a count of one. V is TRBV18 and J is TRBJ1-1; D is ambiguous. CDR1 is KGHSH and CDR2 is LQKENI in the germline V gene. V lost 5 bases and J 5 bases, leaving 15 bases between the germline ends. This CDR3 contains 14 residues. The CDR3 bases are TGTGCCAGCTCAAAGAGTATAAGCGGGACTGAAGCTTTCTTT. Residues: CASSKSISGTEAFF. The full variable domain, in which reference TRBV18 and TRBJ1-1 provide the parts outside the CDR3, is NAGVMQNPRHLVRRRGQEARLRCSPMKGHSHVYWYRQLPEEGLKFMVYLQKENIIDESGMPKERFSAEFPKEGPSILRIQQVVRGDSAAYFCASSKSISGTEAFFGQGTRLTVV.

The gene calls are TRBV7-2 and TRBJ2-3; 12 positions match TRBD2. The V and J ends lost 5 bases and 3 bases, in that order; junction bases with no gene match: 6. The length of the CDR3 is 16 residues. Looked up from germline, CDR1 is SGHTA and CDR2 is FQGNSA. Here the CDR3 DNA reads TGTGCCAGCAGCCCGTTGACTAGCGGGAGTACAGATACGCAGTATTTT. Its protein product is CASSPLTSGSTDTQYF.

This clone occurred a few times. V is TRBV2 and J is TRBJ1-1; D might be TRBD1 (6 bases). Germline V gives CDR1 SNHLY, CDR2 FYNNEI. V was shortened by 4 bases and J by 6 bases, with 18 bases between the two germline ends. The CDR3 totals 15 residues. CDR3 amino acids: CASSAGGAVRAEAFF. The CDR3 DNA sequence: TGTGCCAGCAGTGCGGGGGGCGCGGTAAGGGCTGAAGCTTTCTTT. The full variable domain, with the rest looked up from reference TRBV2 and TRBJ1-1, is EPEVTQTPSHQVTQMGQEVILRCVPISNHLYFYWYRQILGQKVEFLVSFYNNEISEKSEIFDDQFSVERPDGSNFTLKIRSTKLEDSAMYFCASSAGGAVRAEAFFGQGTRLTVV.

CDR3 sequence (DNA): TGCAGCGTTGTTCCCCTACAGGCTTCGGGGGAGCAGTACTTC. Its protein product is CSVVPLQASGEQYF. The gene calls are TRBV29-1 and TRBJ2-5; D perhaps matches TRBD2 (6 bases). The CDR3 runs 14 residues. Germline V CDR1 and CDR2: SQVTM, ANQGSEA. V was shortened by 4 bases and J by 11 bases, with 23 bases between the two germline ends.

The rearrangement links TRBV30 to TRBJ2-7; 9 bases fit TRBD2. The CDR3 is 12 amino acids. CDR1 and CDR2 (germline): GTSNPN, SVGIG (reference sequence). V was clipped by 5 bases and J by 5 bases; unmatched bases: 4. CDR3 DNA: TGTGCCTGGGATAGCGGGAGCGACGAGCAGTACTTC. It is translated as CAWDSGSDEQYF.

The V call is TRBV29-1, the J call TRBJ1-1, with D possibly TRBD1 on 5 matching bases. The CDR3 sequence is 13 residues long. V was cut by 1 base and J by 3 bases, with 9 bases left in between. CDR1 SQVTM and CDR2 ANQGSEA come from the germline V gene. CDR3 loop: CSVEGGEDTEAFF. The CDR3 DNA sequence: TGCAGCGTTGAAGGGGGGGAGGACACTGAAGCTTTCTTT. The whole variable domain, remainder taken from reference TRBV29-1 and TRBJ1-1, is SAVISQKPSRDICQRGTSLTIQCQVDSQVTMMFWYRQQPGQSLTLIATANQGSEATYESGFVIDKFPISRPNLTFSTLTVSNMSPEDSSIYLCSVEGGEDTEAFFGQGTRLTVV.

This chain links TRBV7-9 with TRBJ2-7, with TRBD1 matching over 8 bases. The CDR3 runs 14 residues. CDR1 and CDR2 from the germline V gene are SEHNR and FQNEAQ (reference sequence). V shed 5 bases, J shed 4 bases, and the junction held 7 bases outside the gene matches. CDR3 DNA sequence: TGTGCCAGCAGCGCGGGGACAGGCGGATACGAGCAGTACTTC. Its translation is CASSAGTGGYEQYF.

This clone was recorded once. J is TRBJ2-7 and V is TRBV11-2, with TRBD2 matching over 11 bases. This CDR3 comprises 16 residues. The V gene's germline CDR1 is SGHAT and CDR2 FQNNGV. V gave up 1 base and J gave up 3 bases; unmatched junction bases: 5. Here the CDR3 reads CASSLGLAGGLYEQYF. The CDR3 region has the DNA TGTGCCAGCAGCTTAGGATTAGCGGGAGGGCTCTACGAGCAGTACTTC.

This clone was seen once. The genes are TRBV10-3 and TRBJ2-7; no reliable D call. CDR1 is ENHRY and CDR2 is SYGVKD in the germline V gene. Trimming shortened V by 2 bases and J by 0 bases, and 5 bases separated the two germline ends. The CDR3 sequence is 13 residues long. In DNA form, the CDR3 reads TGTGCCATCAGTGAGAGCACCTCCTACGAGCAGTACTTC. Amino acids: CAISESTSYEQYF.

The CDR3 protein is CASSVGDEKLFF. The CDR3 region has the DNA TGTGCCAGCAGCGTAGGCGATGAAAAACTGTTTTTT. The chain employs TRBV9 and TRBJ1-4; D unclear. Germline V lookup: CDR1 SGDLS, CDR2 YYNGEE. This CDR3 has 12 amino acids. V lost 0 bases and J 6 bases, leaving 3 bases between the germline ends.

CDR3 loop: CAWSVQGSGPYEQYF. The CDR3 DNA reads as TGTGCCTGGAGTGTACAGGGTTCAGGACCCTACGAGCAGTACTTC. The chain is built from TRBV30 and TRBJ2-7; the D gene is possibly TRBD1 (6 bases). Trimming removed 0 bases from V and 2 bases from J, with 14 bases in between. Germline values: CDR1 GTSNPN, CDR2 SVGIG (reference sequence). CDR3 size: 15 residues.

This CDR3 is CASSYPSGSSYNEQFF. CDR3 nucleotide sequence: TGTGCCAGCAGTTATCCAAGCGGGAGCTCCTACAATGAGCAGTTCTTC. The J gene is TRBJ2-1, the V gene TRBV11-3, with TRBD2 matching 8 bases. J lost 0 bases, V lost 6 bases, and 7 bases had no gene match. Germline CDR1 and CDR2: SGHNT and YENEEA. The CDR3 consists of 16 residues.

The rearrangement uses TRBV6-5 and TRBJ1-6, with D possibly matching TRBD1 (6 bases). This CDR3 has 15 residues. Trimming cost V 2 bases and J 7 bases, with 12 bases left between them. CDR1 MNHEY and CDR2 SVGAGI come from the germline V gene. CDR3 amino acids: CASSYTDRINSPLHF. The CDR3 DNA reads as TGTGCCAGCAGTTACACCGACAGGATAAATTCACCCCTCCACTTT.

The V gene is TRBV9, the J gene TRBJ1-3, with a weak D call TRBD1 (5 bases). Trimming removed 6 bases from V and 0 bases from J, with 13 bases in between. The CDR3 is made up of 15 amino acids. Germline V gene lookup returns CDR1 SGDLS and CDR2 YYNGEE. The CDR3 DNA sequence: TGTGCCAGCAACAAAGACAGAAACTCTGGAAACACCATATATTTT. Its translation is CASNKDRNSGNTIYF.

The chain has TRBV21-1 and TRBJ1-5. TRBV21-1 is termed a pseudogene. This CDR3 is built from 14 residues. The CDR3 DNA is TGTGCCAGCAGCCCCGGAGGTAGCAATCAGCCCCAGCATTTT. Translation: CASSPGGSNQPQHF.

This chain uses TRBV27 with TRBJ2-3; 12 bases are shared with TRBD2. The CDR3 is 18 residues long. From germline, CDR1 is MNHEY and CDR2 SMNVEV (reference sequence). Losses at the gene ends were 1 base for V and 5 bases for J; bases not matched to a gene: 10. The CDR3 DNA reads as TGTGCCAGCAGTTTATTTTCCCTGACTAGCGGGAGTGGAGATACGCAGTATTTT. Translating gives CASSLFSLTSGSGDTQYF.

This clone was counted once. The chain joins TRBV4-1 to TRBJ2-1, with 9 nucleotides matching TRBD1. CDR1 is MGHRA and CDR2 is YSYEKL in the germline V gene. This CDR3 spans 16 amino acids. V shed 0 bases and J 4 bases; nucleotides not matched to a gene: 4. The CDR3 here is CASSQDGGTGYNEQFF. The CDR3, as DNA: TGCGCCAGCAGCCAAGATGGGGGGACAGGGTACAATGAGCAGTTCTTC.